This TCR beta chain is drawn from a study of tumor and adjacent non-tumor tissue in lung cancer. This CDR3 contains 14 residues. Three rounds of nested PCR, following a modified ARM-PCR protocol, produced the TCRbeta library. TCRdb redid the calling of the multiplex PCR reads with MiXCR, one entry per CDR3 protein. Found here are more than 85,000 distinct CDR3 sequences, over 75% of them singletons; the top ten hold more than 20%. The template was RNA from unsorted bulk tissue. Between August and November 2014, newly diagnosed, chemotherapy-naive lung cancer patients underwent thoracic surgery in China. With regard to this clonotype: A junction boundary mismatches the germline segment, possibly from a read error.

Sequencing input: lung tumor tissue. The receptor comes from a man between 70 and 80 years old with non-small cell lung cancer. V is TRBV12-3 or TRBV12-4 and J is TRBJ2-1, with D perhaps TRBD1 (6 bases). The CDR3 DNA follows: TGTGCCGGCAGTTTATCGCGAGGGGGCAATGAGCAGTTCTTC. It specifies CAGSLSRGGNEQFF.